A single sample is the source of the 4 T cell receptor beta chains below, sequenced in a study of metastatic and nonmetastatic thyroid tumors. All patients reached thyroid surgery having received no treatment beforehand. TCRdb redid the clone calls on the PCR reads using MiXCR. The sample carries thousands of clones, 22% recorded once. The sequenced sample consisted of tumor tissue. These receptors were taken from a male donor with papillary thyroid cancer or a benign thyroid nodule (not recorded which). Some clones in this sample may be carry-over from other donors' samples.

Of note for this clone: This may be a read error, as it is one base from a much larger clone. Other nucleotide sequences in the sample specify the same CDR3. The gene calls are TRBV20-1 and TRBJ2-7, with D possibly TRBD2 on 6 matching bases. CDR1 is DFQATT and CDR2 is SNEGSKA in the germline V gene (reference sequence). V was pared by 6 bases and J by 6 bases, with 21 bases between. CDR3 length: 14 residues. Here the CDR3 reads CSAPRDSGSSEQYF. CDR3 DNA sequence: TGCAGTGCCCCCAGGGACTCTGGCAGCAGCGAGCAGTACTTC.

As to this clone: Compared with germline, one end of the junction differs, possibly owing to a read error. This chain connects TRBV5-1 to TRBJ2-7; D gene ambiguous. The CDR3 is made up of 16 amino acids. The germline CDR1 and CDR2 sequences are SGHRS and YFSETQ. CDR3 coding DNA: TGCGCCAGCAGCTTTGGGTACCGATGTTACTCCTACGATCAGTACTTC. Translation: CASSFGYRCYSYDQYF.

This clone was found many times. The CDR3 spells CASSQDLGTAEAFF. The CDR3 DNA reads as TGTGCCAGCAGCCAAGATCTCGGGACAGCTGAAGCTTTCTTT. The V call is TRBV14, the J call TRBJ1-1; 7 bases match TRBD1. Per the germline V gene, CDR1 is SGHDN and CDR2 is FVKESK. This CDR3 is 14 amino acids long. V lost 0 bases to trimming and J lost 6 bases; unmatched junction nucleotides: 4.

This clone is labeled medium-sized. The rearrangement uses TRBV6-6 and TRBJ1-2; D is ambiguous. Trimming cost V 2 bases and J 4 bases, with 14 bases left between them. Per germline, CDR1 MNHNY and CDR2 SVGAGI (reference sequence). The CDR3 covers 15 residues. Here the CDR3 DNA reads TGTGCCAGCAGTTACACCCAAGACCATTTCTATGGCTACACCTTC. This codes for CASSYTQDHFYGYTF.